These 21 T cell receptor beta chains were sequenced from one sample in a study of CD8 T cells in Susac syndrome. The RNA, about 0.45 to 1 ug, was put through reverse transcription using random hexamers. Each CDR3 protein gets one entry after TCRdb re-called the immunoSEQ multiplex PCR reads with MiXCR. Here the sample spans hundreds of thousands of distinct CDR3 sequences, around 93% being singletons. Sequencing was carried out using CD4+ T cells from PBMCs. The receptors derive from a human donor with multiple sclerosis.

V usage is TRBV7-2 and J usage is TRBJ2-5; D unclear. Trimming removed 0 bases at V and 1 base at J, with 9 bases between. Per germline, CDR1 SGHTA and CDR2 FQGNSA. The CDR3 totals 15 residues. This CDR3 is CASSLAIGRQETQYF. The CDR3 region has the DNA TGTGCCAGCAGCTTAGCGATCGGGCGCCAAGAGACCCAGTACTTC.

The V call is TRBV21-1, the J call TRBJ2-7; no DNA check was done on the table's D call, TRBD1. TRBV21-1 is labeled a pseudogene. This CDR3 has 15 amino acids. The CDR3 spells CASSKWRQPSYEQYV. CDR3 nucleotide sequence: TGTGCCAGCAGCAAATGGAGACAGCCCTCCTACGAGCAGTACGTC.

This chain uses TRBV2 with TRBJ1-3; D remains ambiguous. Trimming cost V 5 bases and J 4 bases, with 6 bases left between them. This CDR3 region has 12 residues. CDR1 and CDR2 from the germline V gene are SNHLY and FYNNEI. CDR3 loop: CASSNVGNTIYF. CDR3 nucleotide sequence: TGTGCCAGCAGTAATGTCGGAAACACCATATATTTT.

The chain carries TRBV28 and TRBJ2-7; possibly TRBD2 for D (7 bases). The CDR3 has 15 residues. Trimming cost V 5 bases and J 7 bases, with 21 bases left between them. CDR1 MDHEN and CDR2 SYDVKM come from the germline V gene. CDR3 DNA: TGTGCCAGCAGTCCCTTTTGGGGGGGGCCAGGGGAGCAGTACTTC. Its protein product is CASSPFWGGPGEQYF.

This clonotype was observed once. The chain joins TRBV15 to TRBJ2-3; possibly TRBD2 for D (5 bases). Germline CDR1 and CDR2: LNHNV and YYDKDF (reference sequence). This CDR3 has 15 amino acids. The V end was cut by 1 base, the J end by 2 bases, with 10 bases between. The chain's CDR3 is CATSRASGPTDTQYF. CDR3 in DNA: TGTGCCACCAGCAGAGCGAGCGGACCCACAGATACGCAGTATTTT.

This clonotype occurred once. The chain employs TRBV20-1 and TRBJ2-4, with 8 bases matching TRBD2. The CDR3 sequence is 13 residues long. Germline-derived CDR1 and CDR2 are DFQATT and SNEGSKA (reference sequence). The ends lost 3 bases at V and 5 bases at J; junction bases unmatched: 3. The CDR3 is CSARPSGQNIQYF. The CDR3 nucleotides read TGCAGTGCTAGGCCTAGCGGGCAAAACATTCAGTACTTC.

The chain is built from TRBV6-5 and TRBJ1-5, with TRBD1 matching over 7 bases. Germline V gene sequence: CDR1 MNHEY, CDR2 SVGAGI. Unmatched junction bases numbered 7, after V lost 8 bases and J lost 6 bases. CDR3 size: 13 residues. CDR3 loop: CASGRGRSQPQHF. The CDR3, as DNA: TGTGCCAGCGGGAGGGGGCGAAGTCAGCCCCAGCATTTT.

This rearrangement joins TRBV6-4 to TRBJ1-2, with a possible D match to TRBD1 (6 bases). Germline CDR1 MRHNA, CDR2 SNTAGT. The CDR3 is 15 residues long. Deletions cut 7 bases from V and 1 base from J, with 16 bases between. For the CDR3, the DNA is TGTGCCAGCAAGCCGTCGCCAGGGGTTAACTATGGCTACACCTTC. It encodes CASKPSPGVNYGYTF.

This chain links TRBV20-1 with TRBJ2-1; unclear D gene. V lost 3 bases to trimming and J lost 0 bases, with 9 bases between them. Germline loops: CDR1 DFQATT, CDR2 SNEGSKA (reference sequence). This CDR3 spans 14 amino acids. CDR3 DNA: TGCAGTGCTAGTCAGCCGGTCTCCTACAATGAGCAGTTCTTC. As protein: CSASQPVSYNEQFF.

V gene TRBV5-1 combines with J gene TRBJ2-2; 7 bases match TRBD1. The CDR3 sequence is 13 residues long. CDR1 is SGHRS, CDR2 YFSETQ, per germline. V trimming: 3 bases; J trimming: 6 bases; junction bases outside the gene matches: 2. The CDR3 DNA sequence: TGCGCCAGCAGCTCGACAGGGCCCGGGGAGCTGTTTTTT. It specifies CASSSTGPGELFF.

The CDR3: CASSILSSGQPQHF. The CDR3 region has the DNA TGTGCCAGTAGTATTTTATCGTCCGGTCAGCCCCAGCATTTT. The chain couples TRBV19 to TRBJ1-5; D is undetermined. The CDR3 has 14 amino acids. Trimming stripped 3 bases from V and 6 bases from J, with 12 bases between. Per germline, CDR1 LNHDA and CDR2 SQIVND (reference sequence).

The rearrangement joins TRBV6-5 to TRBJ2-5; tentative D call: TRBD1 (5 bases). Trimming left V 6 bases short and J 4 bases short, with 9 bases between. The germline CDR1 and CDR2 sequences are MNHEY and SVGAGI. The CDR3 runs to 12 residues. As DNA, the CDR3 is TGTGCCAGCAGACGCCAGGGAGAGACCCAGTACTTC. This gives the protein CASRRQGETQYF.

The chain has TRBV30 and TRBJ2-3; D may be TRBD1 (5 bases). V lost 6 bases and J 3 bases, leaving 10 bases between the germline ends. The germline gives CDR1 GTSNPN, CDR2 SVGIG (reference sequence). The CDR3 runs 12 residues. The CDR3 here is CACSGSTDTQYF. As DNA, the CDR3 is TGTGCCTGTTCAGGGTCGACAGATACGCAGTATTTT.

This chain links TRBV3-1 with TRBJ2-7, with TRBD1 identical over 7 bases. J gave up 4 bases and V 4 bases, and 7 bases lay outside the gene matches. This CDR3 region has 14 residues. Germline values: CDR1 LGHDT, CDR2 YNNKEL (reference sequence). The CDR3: CASSRYTGVYEQYF. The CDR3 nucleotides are TGTGCCAGCAGCCGATACACAGGGGTGTACGAGCAGTACTTC.

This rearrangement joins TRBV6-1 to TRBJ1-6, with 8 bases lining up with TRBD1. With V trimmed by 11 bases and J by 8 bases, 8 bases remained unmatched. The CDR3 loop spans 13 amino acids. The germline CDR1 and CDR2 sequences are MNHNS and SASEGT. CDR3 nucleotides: TGTGCCCAACAGGACAGGGAGGATTCACCCCTCCACTTT. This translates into CAQQDREDSPLHF.

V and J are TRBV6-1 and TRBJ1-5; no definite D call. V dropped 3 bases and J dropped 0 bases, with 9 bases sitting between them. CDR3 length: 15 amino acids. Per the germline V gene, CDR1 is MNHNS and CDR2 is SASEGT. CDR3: CASSDSGYSNQPQHF. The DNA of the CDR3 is TGTGCCAGCAGTGATTCAGGTTATAGCAATCAGCCCCAGCATTTT.

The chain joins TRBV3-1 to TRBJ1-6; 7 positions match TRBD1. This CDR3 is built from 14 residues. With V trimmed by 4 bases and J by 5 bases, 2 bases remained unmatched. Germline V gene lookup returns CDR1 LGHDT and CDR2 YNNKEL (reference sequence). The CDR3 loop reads CASSRTGDNSPLHF. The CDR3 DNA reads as TGTGCCAGCAGCCGGACAGGAGATAATTCACCCCTCCACTTT.

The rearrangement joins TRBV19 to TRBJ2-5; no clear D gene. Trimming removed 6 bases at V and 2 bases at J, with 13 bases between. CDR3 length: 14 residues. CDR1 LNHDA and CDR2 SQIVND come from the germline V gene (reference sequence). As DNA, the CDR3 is TGTGCCAGTAGAAAAGTGGGTCAGCAAGAGACCCAGTACTTC. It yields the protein CASRKVGQQETQYF.

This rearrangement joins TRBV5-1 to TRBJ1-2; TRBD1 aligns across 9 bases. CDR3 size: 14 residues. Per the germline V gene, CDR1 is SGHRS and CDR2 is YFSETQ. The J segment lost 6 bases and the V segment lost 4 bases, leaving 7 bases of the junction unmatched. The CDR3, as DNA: TGCGCCAGCAGCCGACAAACAGGGGGCGATGGCTACACCTTC. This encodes CASSRQTGGDGYTF.

The CDR3 loop reads CASSRGGAGYGYTF. In nucleotides, the CDR3 is TGTGCCAGCAGTAGAGGGGGCGCGGGCTATGGCTACACCTTC. This chain uses TRBV7-9 with TRBJ1-2, with TRBD1 identical over 7 bases. V gave up 6 bases and J gave up 4 bases; unmatched junction bases: 8. The CDR3 spans 14 residues. Germline assignment: CDR1 SEHNR and CDR2 FQNEAQ (reference sequence).

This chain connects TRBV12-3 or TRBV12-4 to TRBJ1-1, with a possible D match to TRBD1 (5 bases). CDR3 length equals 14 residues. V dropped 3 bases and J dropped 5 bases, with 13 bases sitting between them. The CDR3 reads CASSFWRGGTEAFF. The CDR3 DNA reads TGTGCCAGCAGTTTTTGGAGGGGTGGGACTGAAGCTTTCTTT.